Listed here are 30 T cell receptor beta chains from one sample, sequenced in a study of T-cell memory formation after mild COVID-19. TCRdb analysed the 5' RACE reads with MiXCR anew, one entry per CDR3 protein. Among 350,000 to 500,000 distinct CDR3 sequences, about a quarter were seen once, and the ten largest hold less than 15%. The sample consisted of PBMCs or a T cell subset sorted from them (not recorded which). These receptors all stem from an adult woman who had mild COVID-19 (a few samples of this study predate the infection). Cell type and time point are not known.

This clonotype has more than one count but fewer than ten. The genes are TRBV20-1 and TRBJ2-3; 11 bases match TRBD2. Losses at the gene ends were 3 bases for V and 4 bases for J; bases not matched to a gene: 12. CDR1 and CDR2 (germline): DFQATT, SNEGSKA (reference sequence). This CDR3 contains 17 residues. Written as DNA, the CDR3 is TGCAGTGCTAGTCTGGCGCTAGCGGGAGGTTCCGCAGATACGCAGTATTTT. This encodes CSASLALAGGSADTQYF.

This clonotype has at least ten counts. The chain has TRBV20-1 and TRBJ2-3, with 7 bases matching TRBD1. The CDR3 spans 17 residues. Germline trimming cut 2 bases from V and 1 base from J; bases unmatched to any gene: 12. Germline values: CDR1 DFQATT, CDR2 SNEGSKA (reference sequence). The CDR3 spells CSARPLQEQGGTDTQYF. Written as DNA, the CDR3 is TGCAGTGCTAGACCACTACAAGAGCAGGGGGGCACAGATACGCAGTATTTT.

V usage is TRBV6-1 and J usage is TRBJ1-2; 9 bases are a match to TRBD1. The CDR3 runs to 13 residues. Germline-derived CDR1 and CDR2 are MNHNS and SASEGT. The V segment lost 5 bases and the J segment 8 bases; nucleotides outside the gene matches: 6. CDR3 DNA sequence: TGTGCCAGCAGTACACAGGGGGCGGGGGGCTACACCTTC. As protein: CASSTQGAGGYTF.

This chain uses TRBV4-1 with TRBJ2-5, with a possible D match to TRBD2 (6 bases). The germline V gene has CDR1 MGHRA and CDR2 YSYEKL. V lost 0 bases and J 0 bases, leaving 17 bases between the germline ends. The CDR3 is 18 amino acids. The chain's CDR3 is CASSQETIRDWDQETQYF. The CDR3 DNA reads TGCGCCAGCAGCCAAGAGACCATCCGGGACTGGGACCAAGAGACCCAGTACTTC.

This clonotype was seen a single time. V and J are TRBV12-3 or TRBV12-4 and TRBJ1-6, with D unresolved. CDR3 length: 14 amino acids. Trimming pared 5 bases from V and 6 bases from J, leaving 11 bases between. CDR3 protein: CASSHTGSNSPLHF. In DNA form, the CDR3 reads TGTGCCAGCAGTCATACGGGAAGTAATTCACCCCTCCACTTT.

In this sample, this clonotype turned up a few times. This chain's CDR3 is CASSKGTSGNGELFF. In nucleotides, the CDR3 is TGTGCCAGCAGTAAAGGGACTAGCGGGAATGGGGAGCTGTTTTTT. The V gene is TRBV28, the J gene TRBJ2-2, with 13 nucleotides matching TRBD2. Germline loops: CDR1 MDHEN, CDR2 SYDVKM. The CDR3 is 15 residues long. V dropped 5 bases and J dropped 8; count of bases not matched to a gene: 5. The entire variable domain, with the rest obtained from reference TRBV28 and TRBJ2-2, is as follows: DVKVTQSSRYLVKRTGEKVFLECVQDMDHENMFWYRQDPGLGLRLIYFSYDVKMKEKGDIPEGYSVSREKKERFSLILESASTNQTSMYLCASSKGTSGNGELFFGEGSRLTVL.

The chain is built from TRBV6-5 and TRBJ2-6; 8 nucleotides align to TRBD1. This CDR3 has 16 amino acids. The V gene end was trimmed by 5 bases and the J gene end by 4 bases; junction bases not matched to a gene: 7. Germline V gene lookup returns CDR1 MNHEY and CDR2 SVGAGI. In nucleotides, the CDR3 is TGTGCCAGCAGTCCCCGGACAGGGAACGGGGCCAACGTCCTGACTTTC. The encoded protein is CASSPRTGNGANVLTF.

This clonotype was counted ten times or more. The chain combines TRBV5-1 with TRBJ2-7, with 9 bases lining up with TRBD1. The CDR3 loop spans 17 amino acids. Germline trimming cut 0 bases from V and 0 bases from J; bases unmatched to any gene: 7. Germline CDR1 reads SGHRS; CDR2 reads YFSETQ. DNA of the CDR3: TGCGCCAGCAGCTTGGTCGGTCGGGACAGGGACTCCTACGAGCAGTACTTC. Translated: CASSLVGRDRDSYEQYF.

The CDR3 here is CASSIPAADEAFF. The CDR3 coding sequence is TGTGCCAGCAGCATCCCCGCGGCAGATGAAGCTTTCTTT. The chain links TRBV5-5 to TRBJ1-1, with D unclear. Germline CDR1 and CDR2: SGHKS and YYEKEE (reference sequence). The CDR3 sequence is 13 residues long. Trimming pared 4 bases from V and 7 bases from J, leaving 14 bases between. Filled out from reference TRBV5-5 and TRBJ1-1, the complete variable domain reads DAGVTQSPTHLIKTRGQQVTLRCSPISGHKSVSWYQQVLGQGPQFIFQYYEKEERGRGNFPDRFSARQFPNYSSELNVNALLLGDSALYLCASSIPAADEAFFGQGTRLTVV.

This chain joins TRBV14 and TRBJ1-4; TRBD1 matches 7 bases. Germline lookup yields CDR1 SGHDN and CDR2 FVKESK. V gave up 1 base and J gave up 4 bases; unmatched junction bases: 6. The CDR3 length is 16 residues. In DNA, the CDR3 is TGTGCCAGCAGCCAAGGAAGACAGGGCCTTAATGAAAAACTGTTTTTT. Translated: CASSQGRQGLNEKLFF.

This clonotype was counted at least ten times. V is TRBV9 and J is TRBJ1-1; D uncertain. V lost 0 bases and J 4 bases, leaving 7 bases between the germline ends. Germline V gene sequence: CDR1 SGDLS, CDR2 YYNGEE. There are 13 residues in the CDR3. DNA of the CDR3: TGTGCCAGCAGCGTAGGGGTGGTCACTGAAGCTTTCTTT. This translates into CASSVGVVTEAFF.

This clonotype has just a few counts. The chain recombines TRBV7-2 with TRBJ1-2; 11 nucleotides align to TRBD1. The junction had 6 bases not matched to a gene; V was cut back by 3 bases and J by 6 bases. Per the germline V gene, CDR1 is SGHTA and CDR2 is FQGNSA. The CDR3 extends over 15 amino acids. CDR3 nucleotide sequence: TGTGCCAGCAGCTTCGGACAGGGGGCTGTCAATGGCTACACCTTC. It specifies CASSFGQGAVNGYTF.

Concerning this clonotype: The junction differs from germline at one of its ends, possibly a read error. The chain is built from TRBV9 and TRBJ2-2, with TRBD2 matching 8 bases. Germline lookup yields CDR1 SGDLS and CDR2 YYNGEE. CDR3 size: 15 residues. The CDR3 here is CASSVLAGNTGELFF. The DNA of the CDR3 is TGTGCCAGCAGCGTACTAGCGGGTAACACCGGAGAGCTGTTTTTT.

This chain uses TRBV12-3 or TRBV12-4 with TRBJ2-1; perhaps TRBD2 as D (6 bases). The V end was cut by 3 bases, the J end by 8 bases, with 11 bases between. The CDR3 covers 13 residues. CDR3 DNA: TGTGCCAGCAGTTTCCATTCTAGCGATGAGCAGTTCTTC. Translating gives CASSFHSSDEQFF.

Ten or more counts support this clonotype. V is TRBV5-1 and J is TRBJ2-1; the D gene is possibly TRBD1 (6 bases). V lost 0 bases, J lost 14 bases, and 12 bases lay in between. Germline lookup yields CDR1 SGHRS and CDR2 YFSETQ. CDR3 size: 12 residues. In DNA, the CDR3 is TGCGCCAGCAGCTTGGAACAGGACAGAAAGTTCTTC. This gives the protein CASSLEQDRKFF.

This clonotype was counted only a few times. The gene calls are TRBV25-1 and TRBJ1-3; the D gene is possibly TRBD1 (6 bases). Germline CDR1 is MGHDK and CDR2 is SYGVNS. Trimming shortened V by 1 base and J by 7 bases, and 14 bases separated the two germline ends. CDR3 length: 15 residues. CDR3: CASSEFGGHRNTIYF. The DNA of the CDR3 is TGTGCCAGCAGTGAATTCGGGGGACATAGGAACACCATATATTTT.

In its sample, this clonotype was seen a few times. The chain is built from TRBV2 and TRBJ2-3; 13 bases line up with TRBD2. CDR1 and CDR2 from the germline V gene are SNHLY and FYNNEI. V gave up 4 bases and J gave up 9 bases; unmatched junction bases: 10. The length of the CDR3 is 16 residues. The CDR3 spells CASSVTSGGPRGTQYF. The CDR3, as DNA: TGTGCCAGCAGTGTGACTAGCGGGGGGCCGCGGGGGACGCAGTATTTT.

This clonotype was seen more than once but under ten times. The chain is built from TRBV4-3 and TRBJ2-7; D unclear. There are 14 residues in the CDR3. Germline lookup yields CDR1 LGHNA and CDR2 YSLEER. Trimming left V 0 bases short and J 6 bases short, with 12 bases between. CDR3 nucleotides: TGCGCCAGCAGCCAAGATCGAGGCGAGCGCGAGCAGTACTTC. Translating gives CASSQDRGEREQYF.

The V call is TRBV24-1, the J call TRBJ2-3; possibly TRBD1 or TRBD2 for D (5 bases each). Germline CDR1 KGHDR, CDR2 SFDVKD. V lost 10 bases, J lost 2 bases, and 9 bases lay in between. The CDR3 contains 12 residues. The CDR3 nucleotides read TGTGCCACAGGGACGTACACAGATACGCAGTATTTT. Protein sequence: CATGTYTDTQYF.

In DNA form, the CDR3 reads TGTGCCAGCAGCGATCAGACAGGAAAAGAGACCCAGTACTTC. It yields the protein CASSDQTGKETQYF. The genes are TRBV11-3 and TRBJ2-5, with D perhaps TRBD1 (6 bases). The V gene's germline CDR1 is SGHNT and CDR2 YENEEA. The CDR3 has 14 residues. V lost 5 bases to trimming and J lost 3 bases, with 13 bases between them. The full variable domain, its missing parts supplied by reference TRBV11-3 and TRBJ2-5, is EAGVVQSPRYKIIEKKQPVAFWCNPISGHNTLYWYLQNLGQGPELLIRYENEEAVDDSQLPKDRFSAERLKGVDSTLKIQPAELGDSAVYLCASSDQTGKETQYFGPGTRLLVL.

V usage is TRBV7-3 and J usage is TRBJ2-7, with 10 bases lining up with TRBD2. The CDR3 runs to 16 residues. V was clipped by 2 bases and J by 0 bases; unmatched bases: 4. Germline assignment: CDR1 SGHTA and CDR2 FQGTGA. The CDR3 protein is CASSLPLAGGSYEQYF. CDR3 coding DNA: TGTGCCAGCAGCTTACCCTTAGCGGGAGGCTCCTACGAGCAGTACTTC.

This clonotype was picked up a small number of times. The chain links TRBV24-1 to TRBJ2-3; TRBD2 matches at 8 bases. The CDR3 has 15 amino acids. Germline lookup yields CDR1 KGHDR and CDR2 SFDVKD. V shed 4 bases and J 4 bases; nucleotides not matched to a gene: 6. The CDR3 DNA reads as TGTGCCACCAGTGACCCGCGGGGGGTTGCAGATACGCAGTATTTT. This encodes CATSDPRGVADTQYF.

This chain connects TRBV11-1 to TRBJ2-5; 10 bases fit TRBD2. Germline V gives CDR1 SGHAT, CDR2 FQDESV (reference sequence). The junction had 13 bases not matched to a gene; V was cut back by 3 bases and J by 6 bases. The CDR3 totals 17 residues. The CDR3 is CASSFASGRAGLKTQYF. The CDR3 DNA reads as TGTGCCAGCAGCTTTGCAAGCGGGAGGGCCGGATTAAAGACCCAGTACTTC. The full variable domain, completed using reference TRBV11-1 and TRBJ2-5, is EAEVAQSPRYKITEKSQAVAFWCDPISGHATLYWYRQILGQGPELLVQFQDESVVDDSQLPKDRFSAERLKGVDSTLKIQPAELGDSAMYLCASSFASGRAGLKTQYFGPGTRLLVL.

This clonotype was counted a few times. The genes are TRBV13 and TRBJ1-2; a possible D gene is TRBD1 (6 bases). Trimming pared 0 bases from V and 6 bases from J, leaving 17 bases between. Germline CDR1 is PRHDT and CDR2 is FYEKMQ (reference sequence). The CDR3 has 16 amino acids. CDR3 amino acids: CASSLGDEAGENGYTF. In DNA, the CDR3 is TGTGCCAGCAGCTTAGGGGATGAGGCAGGGGAGAATGGCTACACCTTC.

This clonotype occurred a few times. The chain joins TRBV6-2 or TRBV6-3 to TRBJ2-2; perhaps TRBD2 as D (5 bases). Germline assignment: CDR1 MNHEY and CDR2 SVGEGT. Between the trimmed V and J ends, which lost 1 base and 1 base, there was a span of 7 bases. The CDR3 has 15 residues. The CDR3 DNA is TGTGCCAGCAGTTACTTCGGGAAGAACACCGGGGAGCTGTTTTTT. This gives the protein CASSYFGKNTGELFF.

The chain carries TRBV6-5 and TRBJ2-5, with unresolved D. Germline V CDR1 and CDR2: MNHEY, SVGAGI. The V end lost 2 bases, the J end lost 5 bases, and 15 bases lay between the germline ends. The CDR3 has 15 residues. For the CDR3, the DNA is TGTGCCAGCAGTTACCCTGAGGACGGGTGGGAGACCCAGTACTTC. It translates to CASSYPEDGWETQYF.

V gene TRBV3-1 combines with J gene TRBJ1-2; a possible D gene is TRBD1 (6 bases). The germline V gene encodes CDR1 LGHDT and CDR2 YNNKEL (reference sequence). V lost 1 base and J lost 6, with 12 bases in between. The CDR3 is made up of 14 amino acids. The CDR3 reads CASSQVGGHNGYTF. In nucleotides, the CDR3 is TGTGCCAGCAGCCAAGTTGGGGGGCATAATGGCTACACCTTC.

This clonotype was detected only once. This chain joins TRBV6-5 and TRBJ2-2, with 8 bases that match TRBD1. With V trimmed by 6 bases and J by 1 base, 7 bases remained unmatched. Germline CDR1 and CDR2: MNHEY and SVGAGI. The CDR3 sequence is 16 residues long. Here the CDR3 reads CASRPAGTGNTGELFF. The CDR3 DNA follows: TGTGCCAGCAGACCAGCCGGGACAGGGAACACCGGGGAGCTGTTTTTT.

The chain employs TRBV11-3 and TRBJ2-1; D not resolved. CDR3 length: 15 amino acids. Between the trimmed V and J ends, which lost 2 bases and 2 bases, there was a span of 10 bases. Germline V gene lookup returns CDR1 SGHNT and CDR2 YENEEA. CDR3 DNA: TGTGCCAGCAGCTTAACACTGTCCCCCTACAATGAGCAGTTCTTC. Translating gives CASSLTLSPYNEQFF.

This clonotype turned up a few times. The chain employs TRBV7-9 and TRBJ1-1, with 7 positions matching TRBD1. The CDR3 is 14 residues long. Germline V gene sequence: CDR1 SEHNR, CDR2 FQNEAQ (reference sequence). The V and J ends lost 4 bases and 0 bases, in that order; junction bases with no gene match: 2. The CDR3: CASSYRGLNTEAFF. CDR3 sequence (DNA): TGTGCCAGCAGCTACAGGGGCCTGAACACTGAAGCTTTCTTT.